The 30 T cell receptor beta chains below were found in one sample sequenced in a study of control samples from healthy donors and cancer patients. Here immunoSEQ multiplex PCR was the method, and the copy in TCRdb shows in-frame clones only, minus some. The sample gives about 130,000 clones, more than 85% of which show up once; more than 1.5% is in the top ten. The sequencing input was blood. Every receptor here comes from a man aged 18-30 years in good health.

As to this clone: The junction does not match germline at one end; this may be a read error. The chain couples TRBV6-5 to TRBJ1-1, with 8 bases that match TRBD1. This CDR3 is 12 amino acids long. Germline values: CDR1 MNHEY, CDR2 SVGAGI. CDR3 coding DNA: TGTGTCAGCGGGACAGGATACACTGAAGCTTTCTTT. This translates into CVSGTGYTEAFF.

The V gene is TRBV7-8, the J gene TRBJ2-1; TRBD1 aligns across 8 bases. With V trimmed by 1 base and J by 4 bases, 9 bases remained unmatched. This CDR3 spans 17 amino acids. Germline V gene data show CDR1 as SGHVS and CDR2 as FQNEAQ. The chain's CDR3 is CASSLVGGQGPYNEQFF. As DNA, the CDR3 is TGTGCCAGCAGCTTAGTAGGAGGACAGGGTCCGTACAATGAGCAGTTCTTC. Based on the CDR3 plus reference TRBV7-8 and TRBJ2-1, the full variable domain is GAGVSQSPRYKVAKRGQDVALRCDPISGHVSLFWYQQALGQGPEFLTYFQNEAQLDKSGLPSDRFFAERPEGSVSTLKIQRTQQEDSAVYLCASSLVGGQGPYNEQFFGPGTRLTVL.

The sample holds a few counts of this clone. This chain uses TRBV4-3 with TRBJ1-3; D is unclear. Germline V gives CDR1 LGHNA, CDR2 YSLEER. Between the trimmed V and J ends, which lost 1 base and 4 bases, there was a span of 11 bases. The CDR3 spans 15 residues. This chain's CDR3 is CASSQVSVGGNTIYF. CDR3 DNA sequence: TGCGCCAGCAGCCAAGTATCAGTGGGGGGAAACACCATATATTTT.

The chain has TRBV6-5 and TRBJ2-1; TRBD1 matches 9 bases. This CDR3 is 16 amino acids long. CDR1 is MNHEY, CDR2 SVGAGI, per germline. V was clipped by 0 bases and J by 9 bases; unmatched bases: 9. In DNA, the CDR3 is TGTGCCAGCAGTTACTCCGGACAGGGGAGGAGGAGTGAGCAGTTCTTC. This encodes CASSYSGQGRRSEQFF.

The chain carries TRBV5-1 and TRBJ1-1; D gene uncertain. This CDR3 has 12 amino acids. With 7 bases removed from V and 4 bases from J, the gap between germline ends came to 11 bases. CDR1 is SGHRS, CDR2 YFSETQ, per germline. DNA of the CDR3: TGCGCCAGCTCCTTCGGGAGCACTGAAGCTTTCTTT. It codes for CASSFGSTEAFF.

The chain is built from TRBV10-3 and TRBJ1-2; the D gene is possibly TRBD1 (5 bases). The CDR3 loop spans 14 amino acids. V was pared by 6 bases and J by 2 bases, with 13 bases between. Germline V lookup: CDR1 ENHRY, CDR2 SYGVKD. CDR3 nucleotide sequence: TGTGCCATCAGCCCGGGACTCCTAAACTATGGCTACACCTTC. Translating it yields CAISPGLLNYGYTF.

The V and J genes are TRBV28 and TRBJ1-2; no definite D call. CDR1 and CDR2 from the germline V gene are MDHEN and SYDVKM. Between the trimmed V and J ends, which lost 3 bases and 2 bases, there was a span of 10 bases. CDR3 length equals 14 residues. In nucleotides, the CDR3 is TGTGCCAGCAGTTTCTCCAGGCGAAACTATGGCTACACCTTC. Encoded protein: CASSFSRRNYGYTF.

This clone was counted at least ten times. This chain joins TRBV12-5 and TRBJ1-5, with D uncertain. Germline CDR1 is LGHNT and CDR2 is FRNRAP. The CDR3 sequence is 11 residues long. V was cut by 2 bases and J by 4 bases, with 0 bases left in between. The CDR3 DNA follows: TGTGCTAGTGGTTTGAATCAGCCCCAGCATTTT. Translation: CASGLNQPQHF. Full variable domain (rest looked up from reference TRBV12-5 and TRBJ1-5): DARVTQTPRHKVTEMGQEVTMRCQPILGHNTVFWYRQTMMQGLELLAYFRNRAPLDDSGMPKDRFSAEMPDATLATLKIQPSEPRDSAVYFCASGLNQPQHFGDGTRLSIL.

This chain joins TRBV27 and TRBJ1-1, with D tentatively TRBD1 (5 bases). The ends were cut back, 5 bases at V and 7 bases at J, with 11 bases in the middle. This CDR3 is built from 12 residues. CDR1 is MNHEY, CDR2 SMNVEV, per germline (reference sequence). The CDR3 region has the DNA TGTGCCAGCAGTCCTGGGGCCTTTGAAGCTTTCTTT. Protein sequence: CASSPGAFEAFF.

This chain uses TRBV5-1 with TRBJ1-1; D is possibly TRBD1 (5 bases). Germline V gene data show CDR1 as SGHRS and CDR2 as YFSETQ. The CDR3 extends over 14 amino acids. The V end was cut by 6 bases, the J end by 6 bases, with 18 bases between. The DNA for the CDR3 is TGCGCCAGCAAAACGGGACTCAAGGACGCTGAAGCTTTCTTT. As protein: CASKTGLKDAEAFF.

CDR3 nucleotide sequence: TGTGCCTGGGAGGGACAGGGGCATTCACCCCTCCACTTT. This sequence encodes CAWEGQGHSPLHF. The V gene is TRBV30, the J gene TRBJ1-6, with TRBD1 matching over 10 bases. With V trimmed by 5 bases and J by 8 bases, 3 bases remained unmatched. Germline loops: CDR1 GTSNPN, CDR2 SVGIG (reference sequence). CDR3 length equals 13 residues.

The gene calls are TRBV27 and TRBJ1-5; D ambiguous. Trimming took off 2 bases at V and 7 bases at J, with 6 bases between the two ends. CDR1 is MNHEY, CDR2 SMNVEV, per germline (reference sequence). The CDR3 loop spans 12 amino acids. The CDR3 coding sequence is TGTGCCAGCAGTTTAACGGGACAGCCCCAGCATTTT. Its protein is CASSLTGQPQHF.

The rearrangement uses TRBV6-5 and TRBJ1-5; D gene uncertain. Trimming stripped 2 bases from V and 0 bases from J, with 8 bases between. The CDR3 covers 15 residues. CDR1 is MNHEY and CDR2 is SVGAGI in the germline V gene. CDR3 bases: TGTGCCAGCAGTTACAGAAAGGATAGCAATCAGCCCCAGCATTTT. Translation gives CASSYRKDSNQPQHF.

This sequence joins TRBV28 and TRBJ1-6, with 7 nucleotides matching TRBD1. V trimming: 4 bases; J trimming: 5 bases; junction bases outside the gene matches: 5. The CDR3 is made up of 15 amino acids. CDR1 MDHEN and CDR2 SYDVKM come from the germline V gene. The CDR3 loop is CASSYPGQHNSPLHF. CDR3 nucleotide sequence: TGTGCCAGCAGTTATCCGGGACAGCATAATTCACCCCTCCACTTT.

V is TRBV28 and J is TRBJ1-4, with 8 nucleotides matching TRBD1. V lost 6 bases, J lost 5 bases, and 5 bases stayed unmatched. CDR1 and CDR2 (germline): MDHEN, SYDVKM. This CDR3 spans 14 amino acids. The CDR3 DNA reads TGTGCCAGCAGGATACAGGGGGGGAATGAAAAACTGTTTTTT. Encoded protein: CASRIQGGNEKLFF.

This chain links TRBV3-1 (or the pseudogene TRBV3-2) with TRBJ2-5, with a weak D call TRBD2 (6 bases). The V end was cut by 1 base, the J end by 4 bases, with 13 bases between. CDR1 and CDR2 from the germline V gene are LGHDT and YNNKEL (reference sequence). The CDR3 runs to 15 residues. The CDR3 reads CASSQAGTHGETQYF. The CDR3 coding sequence is TGTGCCAGCAGCCAAGCAGGGACTCATGGAGAGACCCAGTACTTC.

V and J are TRBV19 and TRBJ1-5, with D tentatively TRBD1 (6 bases). Trimming removed 3 bases from V and 1 base from J, with 13 bases in between. Germline CDR1 LNHDA, CDR2 SQIVND (reference sequence). The CDR3 sequence is 16 residues long. The CDR3 sequence is CASSIPTGLSNQPQHF. The DNA for the CDR3 is TGTGCCAGTAGTATCCCAACAGGGTTGAGCAATCAGCCCCAGCATTTT.

The chain has TRBV11-3 and TRBJ1-6; possibly TRBD1 for D (5 bases). The CDR3 totals 14 residues. Between the trimmed V and J ends, which lost 3 bases and 9 bases, there was a span of 12 bases. Germline CDR1 is SGHNT and CDR2 is YENEEA. CDR3 sequence: CASSFGRAGSPLHF. The CDR3 DNA reads TGTGCCAGCAGCTTCGGCAGGGCGGGTTCACCCCTCCACTTT.

The chain combines TRBV29-1 with TRBJ2-4; D is perhaps TRBD1 (5 bases). There are 14 residues in the CDR3. Germline V lookup: CDR1 SQVTM, CDR2 ANQGSEA. The V end was cut by 1 base, the J end by 7 bases, with 14 bases between. In DNA form, the CDR3 reads TGCAGCGTTGAAGGGGGCAGTCAGGCGAACATTCAGTACTTC. This translates into CSVEGGSQANIQYF.

This rearrangement joins TRBV12-3 or TRBV12-4 to TRBJ1-1, with D possibly TRBD1 on 5 matching bases. V lost 5 bases and J lost 3, with 10 bases in between. CDR3 length: 13 amino acids. This CDR3 is CASSPTEYTEAFF. CDR3 sequence (DNA): TGTGCCAGCAGTCCGACAGAATACACTGAAGCTTTCTTT.

In this sample, this clone turned up once. The gene calls are TRBV7-9 and TRBJ1-3; D is unresolved. V dropped 1 base and J dropped 0 bases, with 7 bases sitting between them. There are 15 residues in the CDR3. Germline values: CDR1 SEHNR, CDR2 FQNEAQ (reference sequence). Here the CDR3 reads CASSLGDTSGNTIYF. CDR3 bases: TGTGCCAGCAGCTTAGGAGACACCTCTGGAAACACCATATATTTT.

The chain carries TRBV5-1 and TRBJ2-6; 8 bases align to TRBD1. J gave up 6 bases and V 5 bases, and 7 bases lay outside the gene matches. CDR1 SGHRS and CDR2 YFSETQ come from the germline V gene. The CDR3 runs to 15 residues. CDR3 amino acids: CASRPLTGVANVLTF. The CDR3 DNA sequence: TGCGCCAGCAGGCCTTTGACAGGGGTGGCCAACGTCCTGACTTTC.

This clone was detected a few times. This chain uses TRBV19 with TRBJ2-1; no definite D call. V lost 3 bases and J 6 bases, leaving 12 bases between the germline ends. Germline-derived CDR1 and CDR2 are LNHDA and SQIVND (reference sequence). The CDR3 totals 14 residues. DNA of the CDR3: TGTGCCAGTAGTATCTCCAGCGTCTTCAATGAGCAGTTCTTC. Amino acids: CASSISSVFNEQFF. The full variable domain, with the rest looked up from reference TRBV19 and TRBJ2-1, is DGGITQSPKYLFRKEGQNVTLSCEQNLNHDAMYWYRQDPGQGLRLIYYSQIVNDFQKGDIAEGYSVSREKKESFPLTVTSAQKNPTAFYLCASSISSVFNEQFFGPGTRLTVL.

The chain links TRBV6-5 to TRBJ1-2; no firm D call. V lost 6 bases and J 3 bases, leaving 5 bases between the germline ends. Germline CDR1 is MNHEY and CDR2 is SVGAGI. The length of the CDR3 is 11 residues. The CDR3 DNA reads as TGTGCCAGCAGCCGAGACTATGGCTACACCTTC. Translation gives CASSRDYGYTF.

The gene calls are TRBV6-5 and TRBJ1-1; D gene ambiguous. Trimming took 6 bases from V and 1 from J, leaving 12 bases between them. The germline V gene has CDR1 MNHEY and CDR2 SVGAGI. The CDR3 loop spans 14 amino acids. The CDR3 bases are TGTGCCAGCAGCCGACTAGACGGGAACACTGAAGCTTTCTTT. It encodes CASSRLDGNTEAFF.

V gene TRBV6-5 combines with J gene TRBJ1-4; 9 bases align to TRBD1. The CDR3 has 14 residues. Germline CDR1 and CDR2: MNHEY and SVGAGI. J was trimmed by 8 bases and V by 6 bases; bases with no gene match: 7. DNA for the CDR3: TGTGCCAGCAGAAGGACAGGGGATTCGGAAAAACTGTTTTTT. Amino acid sequence: CASRRTGDSEKLFF.

Note on this clone: Other nucleotide sequences in the sample specify the same CDR3. This chain links TRBV19 with TRBJ1-1; unclear D gene. The CDR3 consists of 12 residues. The germline V and J ends were trimmed by 1 base and 4 bases, with 4 bases remaining between them. CDR1 is LNHDA and CDR2 is SQIVND in the germline V gene (reference sequence). The chain's CDR3 is CASSIGTTEAFF. Here the CDR3 DNA reads TGTGCCAGTAGTATAGGGACCACTGAAGCTTTCTTT. Together with reference TRBV19 and TRBJ1-1, the CDR3 gives the full variable domain: DGGITQSPKYLFRKEGQNVTLSCEQNLNHDAMYWYRQDPGQGLRLIYYSQIVNDFQKGDIAEGYSVSREKKESFPLTVTSAQKNPTAFYLCASSIGTTEAFFGQGTRLTVV.

This rearrangement joins TRBV20-1 to TRBJ1-4; D remains ambiguous. Germline V lookup: CDR1 DFQATT, CDR2 SNEGSKA (reference sequence). Trimming took off 3 bases at V and 4 bases at J, with 9 bases between the two ends. This CDR3 is built from 13 residues. The CDR3 protein is CSASQGNNEKLFF. The CDR3 nucleotides read TGCAGTGCTAGTCAAGGAAATAATGAAAAACTGTTTTTT.

Here the CDR3 reads CASSYSTPPGKYEQYF. CDR3 in DNA: TGTGCCAGCAGTTACTCGACCCCCCCTGGAAAATACGAGCAGTACTTC. The chain combines TRBV6-2 or TRBV6-3 with TRBJ2-7; the D is unclear. There are 16 residues in the CDR3. Trimming left V 0 bases short and J 4 bases short, with 16 bases between. The germline V gene has CDR1 MNHEY and CDR2 SVGEGT.

This clone was seen once. J is TRBJ1-3 and V is TRBV5-5, with 7 bases aligning to TRBD1. The CDR3 extends over 16 amino acids. After removal of 0 bases from V and 0 bases from J, the junction contained 3 bases not matched to a gene. CDR1 and CDR2 from the germline V gene are SGHKS and YYEKEE (reference sequence). DNA for the CDR3: TGTGCCAGCAGCTTGGCCGGGACAGACTCTGGAAACACCATATATTTT. It encodes CASSLAGTDSGNTIYF.